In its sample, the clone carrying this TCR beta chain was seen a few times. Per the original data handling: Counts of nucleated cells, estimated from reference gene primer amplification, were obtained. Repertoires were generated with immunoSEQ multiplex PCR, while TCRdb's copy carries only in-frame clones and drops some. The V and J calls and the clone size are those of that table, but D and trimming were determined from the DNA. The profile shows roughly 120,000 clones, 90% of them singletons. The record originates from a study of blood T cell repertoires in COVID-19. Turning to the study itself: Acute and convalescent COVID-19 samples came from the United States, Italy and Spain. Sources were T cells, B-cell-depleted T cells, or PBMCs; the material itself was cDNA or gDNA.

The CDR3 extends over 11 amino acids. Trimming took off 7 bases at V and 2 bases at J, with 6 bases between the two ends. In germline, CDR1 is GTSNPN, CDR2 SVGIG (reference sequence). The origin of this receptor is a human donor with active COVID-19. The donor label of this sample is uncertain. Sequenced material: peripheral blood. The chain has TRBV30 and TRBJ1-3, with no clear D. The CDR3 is CAYAAGNTIYF. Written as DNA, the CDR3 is TGTGCCTACGCGGCTGGAAACACCATATATTTT.